Following are 25 T cell receptor beta chains from one sample sequenced in a study of Ad26.COV2.S vaccination and SARS-CoV-2 variants. Data came from immunoSEQ multiplex PCR; TCRdb stores just in-frame clones and leaves some out. This sample carries around 94,000 clones, around 80% of them seen once, and the ten largest clones take 17%. Specimen: peripheral blood, collected after recovery from COVID-19. Receptor source: a human donor who had recovered from COVID-19.

DNA of the CDR3: TGTGCCAGCACCCCAAAGGGTGGGCAGGGAACGAAGACCCAGTACTTC. It encodes CASTPKGGQGTKTQYF. V and J are TRBV21-1 and TRBJ2-5; the D call of TRBD1 is as the table states it, not checked on the DNA. TRBV21-1 is tagged as a pseudogene. The CDR3 spans 16 residues.

This chain uses TRBV19 with TRBJ1-5; D call uncertain. Germline values: CDR1 LNHDA, CDR2 SQIVND (reference sequence). The CDR3 has 13 amino acids. V was clipped by 5 bases and J by 1 base, with 6 bases between them. The DNA of the CDR3 is TGTGCCAGTAGTCCCGACAGCAATCAGCCCCAGCATTTT. Amino acid sequence: CASSPDSNQPQHF.

The V call is TRBV30, the J call TRBJ2-1, with D perhaps assigned TRBD1 or TRBD2 (5 bases each). V lost 1 base and J lost 2, with 12 bases in between. The CDR3 has 15 amino acids. The germline gives CDR1 GTSNPN, CDR2 SVGIG (reference sequence). The CDR3 DNA is TGTGCCTGGAGTGGGGGCGGGCCGCCCTACAATGAGCAGTTCTTC. Translated, it gives CAWSGGGPPYNEQFF.

The gene calls are TRBV28 and TRBJ2-7; 11 nucleotides agree with TRBD1. Germline V CDR1 and CDR2: MDHEN, SYDVKM. There are 13 residues in the CDR3. Unmatched junction bases numbered 6, after V lost 11 bases and J lost 3 bases. As DNA, the CDR3 is TGTGCCTCACAGGACAGGGGGCTCTACGAGCAGTACTTC. It specifies CASQDRGLYEQYF.

The chain joins TRBV5-1 to TRBJ1-1; 8 bases map to TRBD1. Looked up from germline, CDR1 is SGHRS and CDR2 is YFSETQ. CDR3 length: 13 amino acids. The V gene end was trimmed by 2 bases and the J gene end by 4 bases; junction bases not matched to a gene: 1. In DNA, the CDR3 is TGCGCCAGCAGCTTTGACAGGGGCACTGAAGCTTTCTTT. Protein sequence: CASSFDRGTEAFF.

This clone was picked up one time. The J gene is TRBJ2-1, the V gene TRBV6-5; D might be TRBD1 (5 bases). V was clipped by 8 bases and J by 4 bases, with 6 bases between them. The CDR3 length is 11 residues. CDR1 is MNHEY, CDR2 SVGAGI, per germline. CDR3 region: CASQGYNEQFF. The DNA for the CDR3 is TGTGCCAGCCAGGGATACAATGAGCAGTTCTTC.

The J gene is TRBJ1-5, the V gene TRBV7-2; TRBD1 aligns across 8 bases. Germline assignment: CDR1 SGHTA and CDR2 FQGNSA. Trimming took 4 bases from V and 4 from J; bases not matched to a gene: 6. This CDR3 region has 15 residues. The CDR3 DNA reads TGTGCCAGCAGCTCCATTACAGGGGGGAATCAGCCCCAGCATTTT. Its protein product is CASSSITGGNQPQHF.

The DNA for the CDR3 is TGCGCCAGCAGCCCCCCCCGAGGAGACAGGGGTTTTGCCTACGAGCAGTACTTC. This codes for CASSPPRGDRGFAYEQYF. The chain links TRBV5-1 to TRBJ2-7; 8 bases match TRBD1. The CDR3 consists of 18 residues. CDR1 and CDR2 (germline): SGHRS, YFSETQ. Trimming at V came to 4 bases and at J to 2 bases, leaving 17 bases not matched to a gene.

The chain has TRBV7-9 and TRBJ1-6, with D maybe TRBD1 (5 bases). The CDR3 is 14 amino acids. Germline CDR1 and CDR2: SEHNR and FQNEAQ (reference sequence). V was trimmed by 2 bases and J by 8 bases, leaving 10 bases between them. The CDR3 protein is CASSLRQLHSPLHF. CDR3 DNA: TGTGCCAGCAGCTTACGACAGCTTCATTCACCCCTCCACTTT.

This rearrangement joins TRBV28 to TRBJ2-1; 9 bases align to TRBD1. CDR1 is MDHEN and CDR2 is SYDVKM in the germline V gene. J lost 7 bases, V lost 7 bases, and 11 bases had no gene match. CDR3 size: 15 residues. The CDR3 DNA follows: TGTGCCAGCACCCCGGCGGGACAGGGAGTAAATGAGCAGTTCTTC. This translates into CASTPAGQGVNEQFF.

The rearrangement uses TRBV4-1 and TRBJ1-2; weak D call: TRBD1 (6 bases). The V and J ends lost 6 bases and 6 bases respectively, with 20 bases between them. The CDR3 consists of 15 residues. Germline CDR1 is MGHRA and CDR2 is YSYEKL. CDR3 sequence: CASSLTAGQEDGYTF. The DNA for the CDR3 is TGCGCCAGCAGTCTGACCGCGGGACAAGAAGATGGCTACACCTTC.

The rearrangement joins TRBV6-5 to TRBJ1-5; D ambiguous. Trimming left V 0 bases short and J 7 bases short, with 10 bases between. Germline assignment: CDR1 MNHEY and CDR2 SVGAGI. The CDR3 sequence is 14 residues long. The CDR3 is CASSYSRGYQPQHF. The CDR3 coding sequence is TGTGCCAGCAGTTACTCGAGAGGGTACCAGCCCCAGCATTTT.

The chain links TRBV4-2 to TRBJ2-5, with a possible D match to TRBD2 (7 bases). V was pared by 4 bases and J by 4 bases, with 19 bases between. Germline V gene data show CDR1 as LGHNA and CDR2 as YNFKEQ. The CDR3 spans 16 residues. The CDR3 sequence is CASSLSERGGLETQYF. DNA for the CDR3: TGTGCCAGCAGCCTCTCGGAGAGGGGGGGCTTAGAGACCCAGTACTTC.

The V call is TRBV6-5, the J call TRBJ2-7; TRBD2 might be the D (6 bases). V shed 2 bases and J shed 0 bases, with 14 bases lying between them. CDR3 size: 16 residues. Per the germline V gene, CDR1 is MNHEY and CDR2 is SVGAGI. The CDR3 loop reads CASSYGSPGVSYEQYF. CDR3 sequence (DNA): TGTGCCAGCAGTTACGGTTCCCCGGGGGTCTCCTACGAGCAGTACTTC.

The V gene is TRBV3-1 (or the pseudogene TRBV3-2), the J gene TRBJ2-7; D is uncertain. Germline V gene lookup returns CDR1 LGHDT and CDR2 YNNKEL (reference sequence). The CDR3 has 14 residues. V lost 0 bases to trimming and J lost 3 bases, with 9 bases between them. This CDR3 reads CASSQEALNYEQYF. Written as DNA, the CDR3 is TGTGCCAGCAGCCAAGAGGCATTAAACTACGAGCAGTACTTC.

This chain links TRBV3-1 (or the pseudogene TRBV3-2) with TRBJ2-2, with D unclear. The CDR3 loop spans 14 amino acids. Trimming pared 7 bases from V and 4 bases from J, leaving 13 bases between. CDR1 and CDR2 from the germline V gene are LGHDT and YNNKEL (reference sequence). The CDR3 reads CASTRGEITGELFF. The CDR3 nucleotides read TGTGCCAGCACCCGAGGAGAGATCACCGGGGAGCTGTTTTTT.

The J gene is TRBJ1-2, the V gene TRBV7-9; D is unclear. The CDR3 extends over 18 amino acids. Trimming stripped 4 bases from V and 3 bases from J, with 24 bases between. Germline V gene lookup returns CDR1 SEHNR and CDR2 FQNEAQ (reference sequence). CDR3 DNA sequence: TGTGCCAGCAGCTCCCTCGAGGTCTGGGGAAATAGCGACTATGGCTACACCTTC. Residues: CASSSLEVWGNSDYGYTF.

The genes are TRBV6-4 and TRBJ2-1; 8 positions agree with TRBD2. This CDR3 has 15 residues. The junction had 9 bases not matched to a gene; V was cut back by 10 bases and J by 1 base. Per the germline V gene, CDR1 is MRHNA and CDR2 is SNTAGT. In DNA form, the CDR3 reads TGTGCCACCTCACCAGGACTAGCTTCCTACAATGAGCAGTTCTTC. Its protein is CATSPGLASYNEQFF.

The V call is TRBV6-6, the J call TRBJ1-1, with D hard to call. Germline V gives CDR1 MNHNY, CDR2 SVGAGI (reference sequence). The CDR3 has 14 residues. The V end was cut by 2 bases, the J end by 3 bases, with 10 bases between. As DNA, the CDR3 is TGTGCCAGCAGTTACGCGCGGGTCTACACTGAAGCTTTCTTT. Its translation is CASSYARVYTEAFF.

The CDR3: CASSGTGAYEQYF. The CDR3 DNA follows: TGCGCCAGCAGTGGGACAGGGGCCTACGAGCAGTACTTC. The chain has TRBV10-1 and TRBJ2-7; 9 nucleotides align to TRBD1. CDR1 and CDR2 from the germline V gene are WNHNN and SYGVQD (reference sequence). V was pared by 4 bases and J by 2 bases, with 0 bases of the junction left unmatched. This CDR3 is 13 amino acids long.

The chain carries TRBV6-5 and TRBJ2-7; 9 bases agree with TRBD1. Trimming took 6 bases from V and 0 from J; bases not matched to a gene: 6. The germline gives CDR1 MNHEY, CDR2 SVGAGI. The CDR3 runs to 15 residues. The CDR3 spells CASRGRDRASYEQYF. The CDR3 DNA reads TGTGCCAGCAGGGGAAGGGACAGGGCCTCCTACGAGCAGTACTTC.

This clone was found a few times. V gene TRBV27 combines with J gene TRBJ1-1, with D possibly TRBD1 on 6 matching bases. Per germline, CDR1 MNHEY and CDR2 SMNVEV (reference sequence). The CDR3 extends over 12 amino acids. V was shortened by 4 bases and J by 4 bases, with 7 bases between the two germline ends. This CDR3 is CASSSQGTEAFF. The CDR3 DNA sequence: TGTGCCAGCAGTTCACAGGGCACTGAAGCTTTCTTT.

CDR3 DNA: TGTGCCAGCGGAACCGGGACAGGGCATAATTCACCCCTCCACTTT. As protein: CASGTGTGHNSPLHF. The chain has TRBV6-5 and TRBJ1-6, with TRBD1 matching 9 bases. The germline V gene encodes CDR1 MNHEY and CDR2 SVGAGI. V shed 8 bases, J shed 5 bases, and the junction held 7 bases outside the gene matches. The CDR3 consists of 15 residues.

This sequence joins TRBV27 and TRBJ1-4; tentative D call: TRBD1 (5 bases). Looked up from germline, CDR1 is MNHEY and CDR2 is SMNVEV (reference sequence). The CDR3 spans 15 residues. V dropped 6 bases and J dropped 5 bases, with 16 bases sitting between them. The CDR3 region is CASRRGGGGNEKLFF. CDR3 DNA sequence: TGTGCCAGCAGGAGAGGCGGGGGTGGGAATGAAAAACTGTTTTTT.

The V call is TRBV5-1, the J call TRBJ2-3; 13 bases fit TRBD2. The CDR3 runs to 15 residues. V gave up 4 bases and J gave up 3 bases; unmatched junction bases: 2. The germline V gene encodes CDR1 SGHRS and CDR2 YFSETQ. The CDR3, as DNA: TGCGCCAGCAGCCGGGGACTAGCGGGGACAGATACGCAGTATTTT. Encoded protein: CASSRGLAGTDTQYF.